The next 26 T cell receptor beta chains were all read from a single sample in a study of T cell repertoires in cytomegalovirus infection. TCRdb ran MiXCR on the reads and lists one entry per CDR3 protein. Of about 770,000 distinct CDR3 sequences in the sample, 29% were seen once. Their antigen targets remain unknown. The sequencing here drew on cultured CD8+ T cells from PBMCs, taken from culture after CMV antigen stimulation. The receptors were sampled from a human donor in good health (CMV status not recorded). Some clones in this sample may be carry-over from other donors' samples.

This clonotype was seen a handful of times. The chain joins TRBV3-1 to TRBJ2-2; no clear D. The CDR3 has 15 residues. Deletions cut 0 bases from V and 4 bases from J, with 9 bases between. Germline CDR1 LGHDT, CDR2 YNNKEL (reference sequence). This CDR3 reads CASSQEERTTGELFF. Written as DNA, the CDR3 is TGTGCCAGCAGCCAAGAGGAGCGCACCACCGGGGAGCTGTTTTTT.

This chain joins TRBV19 and TRBJ2-7, with 10 bases fitting TRBD1. Germline V gene data show CDR1 as LNHDA and CDR2 as SQIVND (reference sequence). V gave up 8 bases and J gave up 4 bases; unmatched junction bases: 8. The CDR3 is 14 residues long. CDR3 in amino acids: CASGTGQGIYEQYF. The CDR3 bases are TGTGCCAGTGGTACGGGACAGGGGATTTACGAGCAGTACTTC. Full variable domain (missing parts from reference TRBV19 and TRBJ2-7): DGGITQSPKYLFRKEGQNVTLSCEQNLNHDAMYWYRQDPGQGLRLIYYSQIVNDFQKGDIAEGYSVSREKKESFPLTVTSAQKNPTAFYLCASGTGQGIYEQYFGPGTRLTVT.

The V gene is TRBV4-2, the J gene TRBJ1-1; a possible D gene is TRBD1 (5 bases). The CDR3 is made up of 14 amino acids. The V and J ends lost 10 bases and 5 bases respectively, with 20 bases between them. The germline CDR1 and CDR2 sequences are LGHNA and YNFKEQ. This CDR3 is CATLKDRGMTEAFF. The CDR3 nucleotides read TGTGCCACCCTAAAAGATCGGGGGATGACTGAAGCTTTCTTT.

This clonotype was observed many times. CDR3 bases: TGTGCCAGCAGCTTAGCTGGGACGACGATGAACACTGAAGCTTTCTTT. Translating gives CASSLAGTTMNTEAFF. The V and J genes are TRBV7-8 and TRBJ1-1; the D gene is possibly TRBD1 (5 bases). The CDR3 spans 16 residues. The ends were cut back, 0 bases at V and 0 bases at J, with 11 bases in the middle. The germline CDR1 and CDR2 sequences are SGHVS and FQNEAQ. Full variable domain (missing parts from reference TRBV7-8 and TRBJ1-1): GAGVSQSPRYKVAKRGQDVALRCDPISGHVSLFWYQQALGQGPEFLTYFQNEAQLDKSGLPSDRFFAERPEGSVSTLKIQRTQQEDSAVYLCASSLAGTTMNTEAFFGQGTRLTVV.

V usage is TRBV6-6 and J usage is TRBJ2-7, with TRBD1 matching over 7 bases. The germline CDR1 and CDR2 sequences are MNHNY and SVGAGI (reference sequence). The CDR3 runs to 14 residues. J gave up 0 bases and V 7 bases, and 6 bases lay outside the gene matches. CDR3 sequence: CASTKQGSSYEQYF. Here the CDR3 DNA reads TGTGCCAGCACCAAACAGGGGAGCTCCTACGAGCAGTACTTC.

This clonotype has a handful of counts. V usage is TRBV4-1 and J usage is TRBJ2-7; D gene ambiguous. Germline V CDR1 and CDR2: MGHRA, YSYEKL. Trimming shortened V by 0 bases and J by 4 bases, and 7 bases separated the two germline ends. The CDR3 is made up of 13 amino acids. The CDR3 DNA sequence: TGCGCCAGCAGCCAAGAAAGTCGATACGAGCAGTACTTC. It codes for CASSQESRYEQYF.

This clonotype appeared a few times. V usage is TRBV7-9 and J usage is TRBJ1-4; D ambiguous. Per germline, CDR1 SEHNR and CDR2 FQNEAQ (reference sequence). This CDR3 has 12 residues. Trimming shortened V by 6 bases and J by 5 bases, and 7 bases separated the two germline ends. The CDR3 region is CASSIFNEKLFF. The CDR3 DNA reads as TGTGCCAGCAGTATATTCAATGAAAAACTGTTTTTT.

CDR3 amino acids: CASSLGLREAFF. Written as DNA, the CDR3 is TGTGCCAGCAGCTTAGGGCTGAGAGAAGCTTTCTTT. The genes are TRBV11-2 and TRBJ1-1; D gene ambiguous. The germline CDR1 and CDR2 sequences are SGHAT and FQNNGV. This CDR3 comprises 12 residues. With 1 base removed from V and 8 bases from J, the gap between germline ends came to 8 bases.

The chain carries TRBV4-1 and TRBJ1-5; D possibly corresponds to TRBD1 (6 bases). CDR1 is MGHRA and CDR2 is YSYEKL in the germline V gene. Trimming took off 0 bases at V and 7 bases at J, with 16 bases between the two ends. This CDR3 contains 16 residues. CDR3 loop: CASSQEWAGENQPQHF. The CDR3 region has the DNA TGCGCCAGCAGCCAAGAGTGGGCAGGGGAGAACCAGCCCCAGCATTTT.

This clonotype was detected a few times. V is TRBV27 and J is TRBJ1-1, with D possibly matching TRBD1 (5 bases). Germline V gene sequence: CDR1 MNHEY, CDR2 SMNVEV (reference sequence). This CDR3 is 14 amino acids long. The V end was cut by 4 bases, the J end by 1 base, with 10 bases between. CDR3 nucleotides: TGTGCCAGCAGTTCGCCTACAGGGAACACTGAAGCTTTCTTT. Translating it yields CASSSPTGNTEAFF.

The V and J genes are TRBV6-1 and TRBJ2-1; unclear D gene. This CDR3 region has 14 residues. The V and J ends lost 3 bases and 0 bases respectively, with 6 bases between them. Germline V gene lookup returns CDR1 MNHNS and CDR2 SASEGT. The CDR3 loop reads CASSDRSSYNEQFF. Written as DNA, the CDR3 is TGTGCCAGCAGTGACAGGAGCTCCTACAATGAGCAGTTCTTC.

Comments on this clonotype: It may be a read error: a sequence one base away is much more abundant. The chain carries TRBV11-1 and TRBJ2-1; unclear D gene. V shed 2 bases and J shed 6 bases, with 5 bases lying between them. The CDR3 runs to 12 residues. Germline V CDR1 and CDR2: SGHAT, FQDESV (reference sequence). In DNA form, the CDR3 reads TGTGCCAGCAGCTTATTGGCCAATGAGCAGTTCTTC. It is translated as CASSLLANEQFF.

The chain is built from TRBV7-6 and TRBJ2-1, with D possibly being TRBD1 (5 bases). The CDR3 sequence is 12 residues long. CDR1 is SGHVS and CDR2 is FNYEAQ in the germline V gene. The germline V and J ends were trimmed by 11 bases and 6 bases, with 14 bases remaining between them. The CDR3 spells CAGYRNRNEQFF. Written as DNA, the CDR3 is TGTGCCGGGTACAGGAATCGCAATGAGCAGTTCTTC.

This clonotype occurred once. J is TRBJ2-3 and V is TRBV5-6; 7 nucleotides line up with TRBD2. The V segment lost 0 bases and the J segment 0 bases; nucleotides outside the gene matches: 10. CDR1 SGHDT and CDR2 YYEEEE come from the germline V gene. This CDR3 is built from 18 residues. CDR3 in DNA: TGTGCCAGCAGCTTGGGGCTAGCGGTTCAACGGAGCACAGATACGCAGTATTTT. Translated: CASSLGLAVQRSTDTQYF. Together with reference TRBV5-6 and TRBJ2-3, the CDR3 gives the full variable domain: DAGVTQSPTHLIKTRGQQVTLRCSPKSGHDTVSWYQQALGQGPQFIFQYYEEEERQRGNFPDRFSGHQFPNYSSELNVNALLLGDSALYLCASSLGLAVQRSTDTQYFGPGTRLTVL.

This clonotype was found a few times. The chain carries TRBV6-1 and TRBJ2-5; 13 nucleotides agree with TRBD2. The CDR3 runs 18 residues. Unmatched junction bases numbered 13, after V lost 8 bases and J lost 1 base. The germline V gene encodes CDR1 MNHNS and CDR2 SASEGT. CDR3 in amino acids: CASALTWGLAGIQETQYF. CDR3 bases: TGTGCCAGCGCTCTTACTTGGGGACTAGCGGGGATCCAAGAGACCCAGTACTTC.

This chain connects TRBV5-5 to TRBJ2-1; D unresolved. CDR1 and CDR2 from the germline V gene are SGHKS and YYEKEE (reference sequence). Trimming took 3 bases from V and 7 from J, leaving 23 bases between them. The CDR3 spans 17 residues. This CDR3 is CASSSIIYPGRENEQFF. The CDR3 DNA is TGTGCCAGCAGCTCTATTATCTACCCCGGACGTGAGAATGAGCAGTTCTTC.

This rearrangement joins TRBV6-5 to TRBJ2-2; possible D gene TRBD1, 5 bases. The ends were cut back, 4 bases at V and 5 bases at J, with 17 bases in the middle. Germline-derived CDR1 and CDR2 are MNHEY and SVGAGI. The CDR3 is 16 residues long. CDR3 nucleotide sequence: TGTGCCAGCAGTTTTGTTTCGCAGGGTCCGACCGGGGAGCTGTTTTTT. Translating gives CASSFVSQGPTGELFF.

In the case of this clonotype: One end of the junction does not line up with germline, which may come from a read error. The rearrangement uses TRBV20-1 and TRBJ2-6; 8 nucleotides align to TRBD2. There are 18 residues in the CDR3. From germline, CDR1 is DFQATT and CDR2 SNEGSKA (reference sequence). The CDR3 nucleotides read TGCAGTGCGAGAGGGTTGCGGGGGGCCTTCTCTGGGGCCAACGTCCTGACTTTC. Translated, it gives CSARGLRGAFSGANVLTF.

The rearrangement links TRBV25-1 to TRBJ2-2; no definite D call. Germline assignment: CDR1 MGHDK and CDR2 SYGVNS. Trimming shortened V by 8 bases and J by 3 bases, and 13 bases separated the two germline ends. This CDR3 comprises 14 residues. The CDR3 DNA reads as TGTGCCAGCCGTCCGGAGAGGTACACCGGGGAGCTGTTTTTT. This encodes CASRPERYTGELFF.

V usage is TRBV4-1 and J usage is TRBJ2-3, with TRBD1 identical over 9 bases. From germline, CDR1 is MGHRA and CDR2 YSYEKL. Losses at the gene ends were 3 bases for V and 4 bases for J; bases not matched to a gene: 8. This CDR3 is 16 amino acids long. CDR3 protein: CASSHDRTGDADTQYF. In nucleotides, the CDR3 is TGCGCCAGCAGCCACGATAGGACAGGGGACGCAGATACGCAGTATTTT.

A few counts support this clonotype. The chain combines TRBV7-8 with TRBJ2-1, with D perhaps being TRBD1 or TRBD2 (5 bases each). Germline CDR1 SGHVS, CDR2 FQNEAQ. V was trimmed by 4 bases and J by 2 bases, leaving 15 bases between them. The CDR3 length is 16 residues. CDR3 sequence: CASSYLGRQTYNEQFF. The DNA for the CDR3 is TGTGCCAGCAGCTATTTGGGACGGCAGACCTACAATGAGCAGTTCTTC.

This clonotype came up a few times. The chain uses TRBV6-2 or TRBV6-3 and TRBJ2-4; weak D call: TRBD1 (6 bases). CDR1 and CDR2 from the germline V gene are MNHEY and SVGEGT. Trimming stripped 4 bases from V and 8 bases from J, with 15 bases between. The CDR3 sequence is 14 residues long. The CDR3 nucleotides read TGTGCCAGCAGTTTTCAGGGGCGCCCGGACATTCAGTACTTC. Translation gives CASSFQGRPDIQYF.

This clonotype was observed a handful of times. The chain uses TRBV6-2 or TRBV6-3 and TRBJ1-2; 7 nucleotides align to TRBD1. The CDR3 is made up of 14 amino acids. The germline V gene has CDR1 MNHEY and CDR2 SVGEGT. V was pared by 5 bases and J by 9 bases, with 12 bases of the junction left unmatched. The CDR3 DNA sequence: TGTGCCAGCAGTCTGCCAATGACAGGGATACGCTACACCTTC. Its translation is CASSLPMTGIRYTF.

This clonotype has at least ten counts. The chain is built from TRBV7-8 and TRBJ2-1; D is ambiguous. The germline gives CDR1 SGHVS, CDR2 FQNEAQ. This CDR3 is 12 amino acids long. V lost 6 bases, J lost 7 bases, and 10 bases lay in between. In DNA, the CDR3 is TGTGCCAGCAGGAGCTTAGGGAATGAGCAGTTCTTC. Its protein product is CASRSLGNEQFF.

The genes are TRBV15 and TRBJ1-3; 8 bases match TRBD1. The germline V gene encodes CDR1 LNHNV and CDR2 YYDKDF (reference sequence). J gave up 4 bases and V 10 bases, and 6 bases lay outside the gene matches. The CDR3 is made up of 13 amino acids. Written as DNA, the CDR3 is TGTGCCATCCAGGGGGCGATCGGAAACACCATATATTTT. This encodes CAIQGAIGNTIYF.

Notes on this clonotype: The junction does not match germline at one end; this may be a read error. The V call is TRBV7-2, the J call TRBJ2-1, with D maybe TRBD1 (5 bases). The V gene's germline CDR1 is SGHTA and CDR2 FQGNSA. This CDR3 is built from 16 residues. The CDR3 protein is CDSSLAVMTVNNEQFF. In DNA, the CDR3 is TGTGACAGCAGCTTAGCCGTAATGACAGTTAACAATGAGCAGTTCTTC.